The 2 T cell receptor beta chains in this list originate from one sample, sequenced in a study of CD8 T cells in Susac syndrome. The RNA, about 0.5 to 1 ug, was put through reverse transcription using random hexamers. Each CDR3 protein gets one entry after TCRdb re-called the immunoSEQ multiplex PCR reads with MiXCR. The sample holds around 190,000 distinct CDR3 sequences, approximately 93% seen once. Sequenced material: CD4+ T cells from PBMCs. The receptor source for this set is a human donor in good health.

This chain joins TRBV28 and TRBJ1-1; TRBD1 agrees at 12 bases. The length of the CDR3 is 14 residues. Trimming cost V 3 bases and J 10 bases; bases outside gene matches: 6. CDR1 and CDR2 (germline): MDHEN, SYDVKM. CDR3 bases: TGTGCCAGCAGTTTTGGGACAGGGGGCGGGGTAGCTTTCTTT. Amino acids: CASSFGTGGGVAFF.

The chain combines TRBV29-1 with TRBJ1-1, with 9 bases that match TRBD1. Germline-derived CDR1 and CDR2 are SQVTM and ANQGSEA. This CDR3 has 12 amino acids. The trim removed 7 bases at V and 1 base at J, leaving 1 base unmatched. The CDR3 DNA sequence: TGCAGCGCACAGGGGGCGAACACTGAAGCTTTCTTT. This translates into CSAQGANTEAFF.